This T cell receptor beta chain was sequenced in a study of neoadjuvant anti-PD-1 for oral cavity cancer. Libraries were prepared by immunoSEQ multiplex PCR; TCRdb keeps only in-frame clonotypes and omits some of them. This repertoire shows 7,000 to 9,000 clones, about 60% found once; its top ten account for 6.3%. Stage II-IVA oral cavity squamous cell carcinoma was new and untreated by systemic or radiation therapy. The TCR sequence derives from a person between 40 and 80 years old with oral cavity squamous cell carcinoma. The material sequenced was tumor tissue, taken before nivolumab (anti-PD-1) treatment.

The CDR3 nucleotides are TGTGCCAGCAGTTCCCAATCCTCCCGACAGGGAAGAGCAGAAGCTTTCTTT. Residues: CASSSQSSRQGRAEAFF. The V gene is TRBV27, the J gene TRBJ1-1, with 7 bases matching TRBD1. Germline V gene sequence: CDR1 MNHEY, CDR2 SMNVEV (reference sequence). The V gene end was trimmed by 4 bases and the J gene end by 8 bases; junction bases not matched to a gene: 19. This CDR3 has 17 residues.